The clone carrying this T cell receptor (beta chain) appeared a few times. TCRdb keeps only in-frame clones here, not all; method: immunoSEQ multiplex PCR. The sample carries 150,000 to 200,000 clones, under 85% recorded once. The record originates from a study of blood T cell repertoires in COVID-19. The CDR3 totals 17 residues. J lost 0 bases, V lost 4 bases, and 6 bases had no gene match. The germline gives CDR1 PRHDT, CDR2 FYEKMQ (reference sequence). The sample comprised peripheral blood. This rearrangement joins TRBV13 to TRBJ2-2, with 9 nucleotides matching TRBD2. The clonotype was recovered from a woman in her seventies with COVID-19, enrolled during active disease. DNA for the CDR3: TGTGCCAGCAGCTGGACTAGCGAATTTTCGAACACCGGGGAGCTGTTTTTT. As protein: CASSWTSEFSNTGELFF. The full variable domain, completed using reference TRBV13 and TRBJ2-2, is AAGVIQSPRHLIKEKRETATLKCYPIPRHDTVYWYQQGPGQDPQFLISFYEKMQSDKGSIPDRFSAQQFSDYHSELNMSSLELGDSALYFCASSWTSEFSNTGELFFGEGSRLTVL.